One and the same sample provided the 20 T cell receptor beta chains below, sequenced in a study of response to subunit inactivated influenza vaccine. In TCRdb, the RT-PCR reads were re-called with MiXCR into one record per CDR3 protein. Altogether roughly 710,000 distinct CDR3 sequences are present, 13% to 15% being singletons, with the ten largest covering around 7.6%. The input for sequencing was PBMCs from blood, taken roughly 15 days before vaccination. The origin of the receptors is a man aged 50-59 years who received an inactivated influenza vaccine.

The chain carries TRBV10-3 and TRBJ2-5; TRBD1 might be the D (6 bases). The germline CDR1 and CDR2 sequences are ENHRY and SYGVKD. Trimming removed 10 bases at V and 3 bases at J, with 18 bases between. The CDR3 is made up of 14 amino acids. The CDR3, as DNA: TGTGCCACCGGTTCGGGGACACGAAAAGAGACCCAGTACTTC. Translating it yields CATGSGTRKETQYF.

This clonotype was seen ten or more times. This chain joins TRBV7-2 and TRBJ1-2; TRBD1 is a possible D gene (6 bases). The ends were cut back, 5 bases at V and 1 base at J, with 11 bases in the middle. The CDR3 runs 14 residues. Germline CDR1 and CDR2: SGHTA and FQGNSA. The CDR3 sequence is CASSPDSLNYGYTF. For the CDR3, the DNA is TGTGCCAGCAGCCCGGACAGCCTTAACTATGGCTACACCTTC.

This clonotype was picked up a small number of times. The chain has TRBV6-5 and TRBJ2-5; 7 bases line up with TRBD2. Looked up from germline, CDR1 is MNHEY and CDR2 is SVGAGI. Trimming removed 2 bases from V and 1 base from J; junction bases left unmatched: 7. This CDR3 has 16 residues. This CDR3 reads CASSYELAAPQETQYF. The CDR3 DNA sequence: TGTGCCAGCAGTTACGAGCTAGCGGCCCCCCAAGAGACCCAGTACTTC.

This clonotype was seen a few times. The V and J genes are TRBV7-9 and TRBJ2-7, with D unclear. The CDR3 length is 14 residues. Deletions cut 5 bases from V and 5 bases from J, with 16 bases between. CDR1 and CDR2 (germline): SEHNR, FQNEAQ (reference sequence). CDR3 residues: CASSPYSTRDEQYF. DNA for the CDR3: TGTGCCAGCAGCCCCTATAGTACCCGGGACGAGCAGTACTTC.

This chain connects TRBV2 to TRBJ2-3, with D perhaps TRBD1 or TRBD2 (5 bases each). Deletions cut 6 bases from V and 6 bases from J, with 16 bases between. The CDR3 sequence is 14 residues long. The germline gives CDR1 SNHLY, CDR2 FYNNEI. CDR3 nucleotide sequence: TGTGCCAGCAGCCCCGGGGCCCGGCCCGATACGCAGTATTTT. This translates into CASSPGARPDTQYF.

This clonotype was seen a few times. V is TRBV12-3 or TRBV12-4 and J is TRBJ2-2; either TRBD1 or TRBD2 may fit D (7 bases each). V lost 3 bases to trimming and J lost 5 bases, with 13 bases between them. The CDR3 totals 15 residues. The CDR3 DNA sequence: TGTGCCAGCAGTTTTTTGCAGGGGGGGACCGGGGAGCTGTTTTTT. Translating gives CASSFLQGGTGELFF.

This chain links TRBV15 with TRBJ1-5; no clear D gene. In germline, CDR1 is LNHNV, CDR2 YYDKDF (reference sequence). This CDR3 contains 15 residues. V lost 5 bases, J lost 2 bases, and 13 bases lay in between. This CDR3 reads CATSDLRIRNQPQHF. The CDR3 coding sequence is TGTGCCACCAGCGACCTAAGGATCCGCAATCAGCCCCAGCATTTT.

In its sample, this clonotype was seen a few times. Germline and junction disagree at one end, which may indicate a read error. This chain's CDR3 is CASSLRLASHEQYF. The CDR3 DNA is TGTGCCAGCAGTCTCCGACTAGCCTCCCACGAGCAGTACTTC. The V call is TRBV12-3 or TRBV12-4, the J call TRBJ2-7; 7 bases match TRBD2. This CDR3 is built from 14 residues.

This clonotype has more than one count but fewer than ten. The V and J genes are TRBV5-1 and TRBJ2-3; 9 nucleotides line up with TRBD2. This CDR3 contains 15 residues. Germline trimming cut 6 bases from V and 4 bases from J; bases unmatched to any gene: 9. Germline assignment: CDR1 SGHRS and CDR2 YFSETQ. The CDR3 reads CASTSRAGGSDTQYF. As DNA, the CDR3 is TGCGCCAGCACCTCTCGAGCGGGGGGCTCAGATACGCAGTATTTT.

This clonotype was counted a few times. The V gene is TRBV7-9, the J gene TRBJ1-1, with no clear D. Trimming cost V 3 bases and J 0 bases, with 8 bases left between them. Per the germline V gene, CDR1 is SEHNR and CDR2 is FQNEAQ (reference sequence). The CDR3 runs to 14 residues. CDR3 sequence: CASSFGPLNTEAFF. The CDR3 DNA reads TGTGCCAGCAGCTTTGGTCCCTTGAACACTGAAGCTTTCTTT.

In its sample, this clonotype ranks as medium-sized. This chain connects TRBV7-6 to TRBJ2-1; 14 positions agree with TRBD2. The germline gives CDR1 SGHVS, CDR2 FNYEAQ. Germline trimming cut 1 base from V and 5 bases from J; bases unmatched to any gene: 10. The CDR3 sequence is 19 residues long. CDR3 residues: CASSLDGTSGRKGDNEQFF. The CDR3, as DNA: TGTGCCAGCAGCTTAGATGGGACTAGCGGGAGAAAGGGAGACAATGAGCAGTTCTTC.

The sample holds many counts of this clonotype. The chain carries TRBV7-8 and TRBJ2-3; unclear D gene. The germline V gene encodes CDR1 SGHVS and CDR2 FQNEAQ. The CDR3 extends over 17 amino acids. Trimming pared 3 bases from V and 0 bases from J, leaving 16 bases between. DNA of the CDR3: TGTGCCAGCAGCTTGCCCAAAGTAGTTGTGAGCACAGATACGCAGTATTTT. Amino acid sequence: CASSLPKVVVSTDTQYF.

This clonotype occurred a few times. The chain joins TRBV10-3 to TRBJ2-3; D gene unclear. Germline CDR1 reads ENHRY; CDR2 reads SYGVKD. This CDR3 has 15 residues. The V gene lost 0 bases and the J gene lost 3 bases, with 10 bases spanning the gap. The CDR3 coding sequence is TGTGCCATCAGTGAGTCTAGTGGTTGGACAGATACGCAGTATTTT. Translated, it gives CAISESSGWTDTQYF.

This chain joins TRBV7-2 and TRBJ1-4, with 10 bases fitting TRBD1. J lost 3 bases, V lost 5 bases, and 6 bases had no gene match. CDR1 and CDR2 from the germline V gene are SGHTA and FQGNSA. CDR3 length: 16 amino acids. The CDR3 sequence: CASSPRQGASNEKLFF. For the CDR3, the DNA is TGTGCCAGCAGCCCCCGACAGGGGGCCTCTAATGAAAAACTGTTTTTT.

This clonotype was found many times. The chain employs TRBV20-1 and TRBJ2-1; a possible D gene is TRBD2 (6 bases). The CDR3 contains 16 residues. V lost 6 bases and J 0 bases, leaving 18 bases between the germline ends. CDR1 DFQATT and CDR2 SNEGSKA come from the germline V gene (reference sequence). This chain's CDR3 is CSAPWGLGSSYNEQFF. CDR3 in DNA: TGCAGTGCCCCTTGGGGACTGGGAAGCTCCTACAATGAGCAGTTCTTC.

The chain couples TRBV5-1 to TRBJ1-2, with 9 bases identical to TRBD1. This CDR3 comprises 16 residues. Germline values: CDR1 SGHRS, CDR2 YFSETQ. The V and J ends lost 0 bases and 4 bases, in that order; junction bases with no gene match: 7. The CDR3, as DNA: TGCGCCAGCAGCTTGGATGGGACAGGGTACACCTATGGCTACACCTTC. It encodes CASSLDGTGYTYGYTF.

The sample holds a few counts of this clonotype. This chain connects TRBV2 to TRBJ1-2; D uncertain. CDR3 length equals 12 residues. Trimming removed 6 bases at V and 8 bases at J, with 13 bases between. Germline V gene sequence: CDR1 SNHLY, CDR2 FYNNEI. CDR3 amino acids: CASRTDKFGYTF. The DNA for the CDR3 is TGTGCCAGCAGGACCGACAAATTCGGCTACACCTTC.

This clonotype has just a few counts. The V call is TRBV24-1, the J call TRBJ2-5; D is uncertain. The germline gives CDR1 KGHDR, CDR2 SFDVKD. The V gene lost 6 bases and the J gene lost 1 base, with 8 bases spanning the gap. This CDR3 region has 13 residues. In DNA, the CDR3 is TGTGCCACCAGTTCCGACGGCCAAGAGACCCAGTACTTC. Translating it yields CATSSDGQETQYF.

The sample holds a few counts of this clonotype. The chain joins TRBV21-1 to TRBJ2-1; the D segment call TRBD1 is taken from the table without a DNA check. TRBV21-1 is classified as a pseudogene. The CDR3 runs 16 residues. This CDR3 reads CASSIRDPGRNNEQFF. The DNA of the CDR3 is TGTGCCAGCAGCATAAGGGACCCGGGACGGAACAATGAGCAGTTCTTC.

This clonotype has a handful of counts. The rearrangement joins TRBV20-1 to TRBJ2-1; D unresolved. Germline-derived CDR1 and CDR2 are DFQATT and SNEGSKA (reference sequence). Trimming took off 3 bases at V and 3 bases at J, with 6 bases between the two ends. The CDR3 is 12 residues long. CDR3 sequence reads: CSASWLYNEQFF. The CDR3 DNA sequence: TGCAGTGCTAGCTGGCTCTACAATGAGCAGTTCTTC.